Below are 5 T cell receptor beta chains sequenced from a single sample in a study of control samples from healthy donors and cancer patients (TCRdb year 2020). The library came from the immunoSEQ multiplex PCR assay. The source is immuneACCESS, and TCRdb retained only in-frame sequences with V and J called. Part of the clones is not carried over; for the studies checked, unresolved V genes explain less than half of this, and the remainder is unexplained. The sample contains about 94,000 clones, 90% of them found a single time. In total, the top ten clones hold 3% to 4.5% of the sample. Sequencing used blood. The receptors derive from a woman aged 18 to 35 in good health.

The chain uses TRBV2 and TRBJ1-2; D may be TRBD1 (5 bases). The length of the CDR3 is 14 residues. The V gene's germline CDR1 is SNHLY and CDR2 FYNNEI. Trimming took 8 bases from V and 4 from J, leaving 17 bases between them. CDR3: CASVQGEFTYGYTF. The CDR3 DNA reads TGTGCCAGCGTGCAAGGGGAGTTTACCTATGGCTACACCTTC.

The rearrangement joins TRBV7-8 to TRBJ2-7; TRBD2 is a possible D gene (5 bases). V lost 0 bases and J 3 bases, leaving 15 bases between the germline ends. CDR1 SGHVS and CDR2 FQNEAQ come from the germline V gene. The CDR3 is 16 amino acids. CDR3 nucleotides: TGTGCCAGCAGCTTAGCCTTAGGCCTAGCAGACTACGAGCAGTACTTC. Protein sequence: CASSLALGLADYEQYF. Full variable domain (missing parts from reference TRBV7-8 and TRBJ2-7): GAGVSQSPRYKVAKRGQDVALRCDPISGHVSLFWYQQALGQGPEFLTYFQNEAQLDKSGLPSDRFFAERPEGSVSTLKIQRTQQEDSAVYLCASSLALGLADYEQYFGPGTRLTVT.

The rearrangement links TRBV19 to TRBJ1-1, with 7 bases matching TRBD1. After removal of 5 bases from V and 6 bases from J, the junction contained 9 bases not matched to a gene. CDR1 is LNHDA, CDR2 SQIVND, per germline (reference sequence). CDR3 length: 14 amino acids. The CDR3 region is CASSDDRAVPEAFF. The CDR3 DNA sequence: TGTGCCAGTAGTGACGACAGGGCGGTTCCTGAAGCTTTCTTT.

The rearrangement joins TRBV28 to TRBJ1-2; D unclear. V was clipped by 1 base and J by 8 bases, with 8 bases between them. The germline gives CDR1 MDHEN, CDR2 SYDVKM. This CDR3 region has 12 residues. The CDR3: CASSLLGKGYTF. The CDR3 DNA reads as TGTGCCAGCAGTTTATTGGGGAAAGGCTACACCTTC.

The chain recombines TRBV7-2 with TRBJ1-5, with TRBD1 as a possible D gene (5 bases). Germline CDR1 SGHTA, CDR2 FQGNSA. The ends were cut back, 2 bases at V and 7 bases at J, with 12 bases in the middle. The CDR3 has 14 residues. DNA for the CDR3: TGTGCCAGCAGCTTAACAGGTGGTGGCCAGCCCCAGCATTTT. Its protein is CASSLTGGGQPQHF. The whole variable domain, filled in from reference TRBV7-2 and TRBJ1-5, reads GAGVSQSPSNKVTEKGKDVELRCDPISGHTALYWYRQSLGQGLEFLIYFQGNSAPDKSGLPSDRFSAERTGGSVSTLTIQRTQQEDSAVYLCASSLTGGGQPQHFGDGTRLSIL.